This is a list of T cell receptor beta chains from one sample in a study of blood T cell repertoires in COVID-19. The table came from immunoSEQ multiplex PCR; TCRdb's copy has only in-frame clones and leaves some out. This table has hundreds of thousands of clones, 80% to 90% appearing once. Sequencing used PBMCs or T cells enriched from blood (not recorded which). The receptor set was obtained from a man aged 30-40 years who had recovered from COVID-19. Each CDR3 is given with its conserved first and last residue. The D gene is left open where the match is weak. A clone size is listed for some rows: how often the clone was seen (once, few, many), or a class if it is expanded.

TRBV30	-	-	TRBJ1-3	CAWSVPNSYFSGNTIYF	TGTGCCTGGAGTGTACCGAACAGTTACTTCTCTGGAAACACCATATATTTT
TRBV6-5	-	-	TRBJ2-7	CASSYSLALTYEQYF	TGTGCCAGCAGTTATTCTCTAGCGTTAACCTACGAGCAGTACTTC
TRBV24-1	-	TRBD1	TRBJ2-2	CATSDADRDAGELFF	TGTGCCACCAGTGACGCGGACAGGGACGCCGGGGAGCTGTTTTTT
TRBV6-4	few	TRBD2	TRBJ2-1	CASSASGTSPNEQFF	TGTGCCAGCAGTGCTAGCGGGACCTCCCCCAATGAGCAGTTCTTC
TRBV13	-	-	TRBJ1-1	CANSGPLGPEAFF	TGTGCCAACAGCGGGCCGCTGGGCCCTGAAGCTTTCTTT
TRBV18	-	-	TRBJ1-1	CASSPREADMNTEAFF	TGTGCCAGCTCACCCCGGGAAGCAGACATGAACACTGAAGCTTTCTTT
TRBV10-3	-	TRBD2	TRBJ2-7	CAIGLAGGGPYEQYF	TGTGCCATCGGGCTAGCGGGGGGAGGCCCATACGAGCAGTACTTC
TRBV11-2	-	-	TRBJ1-4	CASSPVGGPNEKLFF	TGTGCCAGCAGCCCCGTCGGTGGGCCTAATGAAAAACTGTTTTTT
TRBV14	-	TRBD2	TRBJ2-5	CASSQGLTAGNQETQYF	TGTGCCAGCAGCCAAGGTCTCACAGCGGGGAATCAAGAGACCCAGTACTTC
TRBV6-5	-	-	TRBJ1-5	CASSMGTGVNSPQHF	TGTGCCAGCAGCATGGGGACGGGAGTAAATTCGCCCCAGCATTTT
TRBV5-1	-	TRBD1	TRBJ1-1	CASSFRDRNTEAFF	TGCGCCAGCAGCTTCCGGGACAGGAACACTGAAGCTTTCTTT
TRBV5-1	once	-	TRBJ1-4	CASSLSPGAINEKLFF	TGCGCCAGCAGCTTAAGCCCCGGAGCCATTAATGAAAAACTGTTTTTT
TRBV30	-	-	TRBJ1-5	CAWAGGSGQPQHF	TGTGCCTGGGCCGGGGGGTCCGGGCAGCCCCAGCATTTT
TRBV14	-	-	TRBJ2-5	CASSQDVSWTQYF	TGTGCCAGCAGCCAAGATGTAAGCTGGACCCAGTACTTC
TRBV4-2	-	-	TRBJ1-5	CASSQDGTTLNQPQHF	TGTGCCAGCAGCCAAGATGGGACTACCCTAAATCAGCCCCAGCATTTT
TRBV5-1	-	-	TRBJ2-5	CASSLNGDQETQYF	TGCGCCAGCAGCTTGAACGGAGATCAAGAGACCCAGTACTTC
TRBV10-1	-	TRBD1	TRBJ2-3	CATQLQGIGDTQYF	TGCGCCACACAACTACAGGGGATTGGAGATACGCAGTATTTT
TRBV7-2	-	-	TRBJ2-7	CASSLAGQLYEQYF	TGTGCCAGCAGCTTAGCCGGACAACTCTACGAGCAGTACTTC
TRBV19	-	-	TRBJ1-3	CASSMARGSGNTIYF	TGTGCCAGTAGTATGGCCAGGGGAAGCGGAAACACCATATATTTT
TRBV14	-	-	TRBJ1-1	CASSQDTGFNTEAFF	TGTGCCAGCAGCCAAGATACGGGTTTCAACACTGAAGCTTTCTTT